This T cell receptor beta chain was documented in a study of T cell repertoires in cytomegalovirus infection. Study summary: From public TCR beta signatures came an indication of both CMV infection and matching HLA type.

Trimming removed 3 bases at V and 0 bases at J, with 12 bases between. There are 16 residues in the CDR3. Germline assignment: CDR1 MGHRA and CDR2 YSYEKL. This clonotype has a handful of counts. Its target is not known. Study-wide results and limits: Clonotype analysis showed dominance of the ex vivo response by HLA-C-restricted CMV-specific TCR beta clonotypes.

TCRdb recomputed calls from the reads with MiXCR, one row per CDR3 protein. The sample carries around 800,000 distinct CDR3 sequences, 30% to 35% recorded once. The rearrangement uses TRBV4-1 and TRBJ1-3; tentatively, D is TRBD1 (5 bases). Sample: cultured CD8+ T cells from PBMCs, taken from culture after CMV antigen stimulation. This clonotype was sampled from a human donor in good health (CMV status not recorded). Some clones in this sample may be carry-over from other donors' samples. The CDR3 sequence: CASSQRDGSSGNTIYF. The CDR3 DNA sequence: TGCGCCAGCAGCCAGAGGGACGGTTCCTCTGGAAACACCATATATTTT.